This T cell receptor beta chain comes out of a study of HIV-infected patients and healthy controls. This clonotype was detected a few times. V gave up 3 bases and J gave up 8 bases; unmatched junction bases: 5. The CDR3 extends over 15 amino acids. CDR1 is KGHDR and CDR2 is SFDVKD in the germline V gene. From the 5' RACE reads, TCRdb called clonotypes with MiXCR, one entry per CDR3 protein. This sample has under 70,000 distinct CDR3 sequences, with under 25% found just once. Sequencing used CD4+ T cells from blood. V usage is TRBV24-1 and J usage is TRBJ2-1; TRBD2 agrees at 11 bases. The receptor was derived from a human donor in good health. The CDR3: CATSDPTSGKDEQFF. In DNA form, the CDR3 reads TGTGCCACCAGTGATCCGACTAGCGGGAAGGATGAGCAGTTCTTC.